The 10 T cell receptor beta chains presented below share a single source sample, sequenced in a study of shared clonotypes between healthy human individuals. TCRdb keeps only in-frame clones here, not all; method: immunoSEQ multiplex PCR. The data hold 230,000 or so clones, with over 60% observed a single time. The sample was memory CD4+ T cells sorted from blood. Subset of the sample: CD45RA-negative fraction. The source of these receptors is a man in his thirties or forties in good health.

This clone was observed once. The chain joins TRBV7-2 to TRBJ2-3; D is unresolved. This CDR3 has 15 residues. The V and J ends lost 1 base and 5 bases respectively, with 13 bases between them. The germline V gene has CDR1 SGHTA and CDR2 FQGNSA. CDR3 residues: CASSLGLLWQDTQYF. The DNA for the CDR3 is TGTGCCAGCAGCTTAGGTTTGTTATGGCAAGATACGCAGTATTTT.

This clone was counted only a few times. The CDR3: CASSYFTSGSSYEQYF. CDR3 DNA: TGCGCCAGCAGCTATTTCACTAGCGGGAGTTCCTACGAGCAGTACTTC. The chain links TRBV5-1 to TRBJ2-7, with 11 bases matching TRBD2. Trimming removed 3 bases from V and 1 base from J; junction bases left unmatched: 6. The CDR3 runs to 16 residues. Germline V gene sequence: CDR1 SGHRS, CDR2 YFSETQ.

The chain combines TRBV9 with TRBJ2-7, with 8 bases aligning to TRBD1. Germline V gives CDR1 SGDLS, CDR2 YYNGEE. CDR3 length: 14 residues. After removal of 3 bases from V and 3 bases from J, the junction contained 5 bases not matched to a gene. The CDR3 here is CASSAQGADYEQYF. The CDR3 nucleotides read TGTGCCAGCAGCGCGCAGGGGGCGGACTACGAGCAGTACTTC.

J is TRBJ1-2 and V is TRBV6-1, with D perhaps TRBD1 (5 bases). Trimming stripped 10 bases from V and 3 bases from J, with 21 bases between. The CDR3 is 15 residues long. CDR1 and CDR2 from the germline V gene are MNHNS and SASEGT. This chain's CDR3 is CATKVGPSGDYGYTF. The CDR3 region has the DNA TGTGCCACCAAAGTGGGACCGTCAGGTGACTATGGCTACACCTTC.

The rearrangement uses TRBV6-1 and TRBJ2-3; 7 bases align to TRBD1. The trim removed 6 bases at V and 7 bases at J, leaving 22 bases unmatched. The CDR3 loop spans 18 amino acids. Germline V gives CDR1 MNHNS, CDR2 SASEGT. This CDR3 reads CASSETGELRQGSNTQYF. CDR3 nucleotide sequence: TGTGCCAGCAGCGAAACAGGGGAGCTACGTCAAGGGTCCAATACGCAGTATTTT.

The rearrangement links TRBV6-1 to TRBJ2-7; no clear D gene. V lost 4 bases, J lost 2 bases, and 9 bases lay in between. Germline CDR1 is MNHNS and CDR2 is SASEGT. This CDR3 region has 13 residues. The CDR3 is CASSAPVTYEQYF. For the CDR3, the DNA is TGTGCCAGCAGTGCCCCGGTAACCTACGAGCAGTACTTC.

This clone was picked up many times. The chain uses TRBV6-1 and TRBJ2-4; D is tentatively TRBD1 or TRBD2 (5 bases each). CDR1 is MNHNS and CDR2 is SASEGT in the germline V gene. This CDR3 contains 19 residues. Trimming removed 0 bases from V and 3 bases from J, with 21 bases in between. The CDR3 DNA is TGTGCCAGCAGTGAAGCGAGTATTATAGTGAGGGGATACAAAAACATTCAGTACTTC. Its protein is CASSEASIIVRGYKNIQYF.

The table lists this clone with a few counts. V usage is TRBV11-2 and J usage is TRBJ2-3, with TRBD2 identical over 7 bases. Looked up from germline, CDR1 is SGHAT and CDR2 is FQNNGV. This CDR3 has 17 amino acids. V trimming: 2 bases; J trimming: 0 bases; junction bases outside the gene matches: 8. The DNA of the CDR3 is TGTGCCAGCAGCTTAACCGGGACTATACTTAGCACAGATACGCAGTATTTT. Its protein product is CASSLTGTILSTDTQYF. The full variable domain, with the rest looked up from reference TRBV11-2 and TRBJ2-3, is EAGVAQSPRYKIIEKRQSVAFWCNPISGHATLYWYQQILGQGPKLLIQFQNNGVVDDSQLPKDRFSAERLKGVDSTLKIQPAKLEDSAVYLCASSLTGTILSTDTQYFGPGTRLTVL.

V gene TRBV27 combines with J gene TRBJ2-7; TRBD1 aligns across 8 bases. This CDR3 spans 13 amino acids. Germline CDR1 and CDR2: MNHEY and SMNVEV (reference sequence). J gave up 6 bases and V 6 bases, and 7 bases lay outside the gene matches. This chain's CDR3 is CASSGTGFGEQYF. CDR3 nucleotide sequence: TGTGCCAGCAGCGGGACAGGTTTTGGCGAGCAGTACTTC.

This clone showed up just once. The gene calls are TRBV7-9 and TRBJ2-7; 7 bases agree with TRBD2. Germline V gene data show CDR1 as SEHNR and CDR2 as FQNEAQ (reference sequence). V lost 6 bases and J lost 3; bases outside the gene matches: 8. The CDR3 sequence is 14 residues long. The CDR3: CASRPAGPSYEQYF. DNA for the CDR3: TGTGCCAGCAGGCCAGCGGGACCTAGCTACGAGCAGTACTTC.